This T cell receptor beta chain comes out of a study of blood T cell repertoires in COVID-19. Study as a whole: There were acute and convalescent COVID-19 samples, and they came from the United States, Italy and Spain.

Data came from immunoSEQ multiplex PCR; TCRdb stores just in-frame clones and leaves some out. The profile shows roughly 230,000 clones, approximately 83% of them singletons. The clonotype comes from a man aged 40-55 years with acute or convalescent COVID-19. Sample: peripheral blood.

In DNA form, the CDR3 reads TGTGCCACCAGTGACACTACAGGGGGCTTGTCAGATACGCAGTATTTT. Protein product: CATSDTTGGLSDTQYF. V and J are TRBV24-1 and TRBJ2-3; 9 nucleotides align to TRBD1. The CDR3 is made up of 16 amino acids. V shed 4 bases and J 4 bases; nucleotides not matched to a gene: 8. CDR1 and CDR2 from the germline V gene are KGHDR and SFDVKD.